This T cell receptor (beta chain) was obtained from a study of T cell responses to AZD1222 COVID-19 vaccine. Study details: Second-dose schedules of about 4 or about 12 weeks were combined. Overall study findings and caveats: Donors, mostly white British, included more females; clonal diversity was possibly underestimated. Repertoire samples came only from after the peak T cell response. Spike-specific TCR breadth and depth were elevated following two AZD1222 doses.

The protocol was immunoSEQ multiplex PCR, while the TCRdb copy is restricted to in-frame clones and leaves out a portion. The sample includes approximately 130,000 clones, about nine tenths of them seen just once. Trimming removed 7 bases at V and 7 bases at J, with 10 bases between. This CDR3 comprises 11 residues. Germline CDR1 DFQATT, CDR2 SNEGSKA (reference sequence). For this clone: What it binds is not known.

The chain recombines TRBV20-1 with TRBJ2-2; D ambiguous. The specimen comprised peripheral blood, sampled on day 0 of AZD1222 vaccination. The source is an adult in good health. The CDR3 loop is CSGMASGELFF. The CDR3 DNA reads as TGCAGTGGCATGGCAAGCGGGGAGCTGTTTTTT.